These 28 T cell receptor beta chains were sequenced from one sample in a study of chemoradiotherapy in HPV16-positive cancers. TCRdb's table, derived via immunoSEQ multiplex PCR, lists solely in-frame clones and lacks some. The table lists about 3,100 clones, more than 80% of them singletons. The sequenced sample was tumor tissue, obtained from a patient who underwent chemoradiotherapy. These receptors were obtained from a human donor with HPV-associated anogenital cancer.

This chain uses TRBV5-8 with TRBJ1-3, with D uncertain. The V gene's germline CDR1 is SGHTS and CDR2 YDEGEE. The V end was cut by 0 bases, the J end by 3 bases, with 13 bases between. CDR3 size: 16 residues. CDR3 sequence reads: CASSLGIAALGNTIYF. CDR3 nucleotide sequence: TGTGCCAGCAGCTTGGGAATCGCAGCTCTTGGAAACACCATATATTTT.

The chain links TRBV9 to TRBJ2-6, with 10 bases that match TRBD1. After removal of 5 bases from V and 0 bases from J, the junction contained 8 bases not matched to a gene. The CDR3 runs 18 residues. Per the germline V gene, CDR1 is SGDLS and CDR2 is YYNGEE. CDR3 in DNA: TGTGCCAGCAGTCTCCAGACAGGGGGCGGCTCTGGGGCCAACGTCCTGACTTTC. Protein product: CASSLQTGGGSGANVLTF.

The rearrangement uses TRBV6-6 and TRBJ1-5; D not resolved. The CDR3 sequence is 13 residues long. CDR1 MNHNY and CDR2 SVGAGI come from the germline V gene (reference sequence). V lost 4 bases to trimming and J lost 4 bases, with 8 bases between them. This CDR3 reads CASSLGVNQPQHF. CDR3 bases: TGTGCCAGCAGTTTAGGTGTAAATCAGCCCCAGCATTTT.

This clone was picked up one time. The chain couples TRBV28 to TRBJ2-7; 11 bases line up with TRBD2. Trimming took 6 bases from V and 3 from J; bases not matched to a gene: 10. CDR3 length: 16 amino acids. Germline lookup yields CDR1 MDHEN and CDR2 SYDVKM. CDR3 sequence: CASSHFGTSGFYEQYF. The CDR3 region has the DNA TGTGCCAGCAGCCATTTTGGGACTAGCGGATTCTACGAGCAGTACTTC.

The CDR3 bases are TGTGCCAGCAGCGTCGGGGGGGCCTACGAGCAGTACTTC. Residues: CASSVGGAYEQYF. This chain uses TRBV7-6 with TRBJ2-7, with 8 bases fitting TRBD2. Germline CDR1 reads SGHVS; CDR2 reads FNYEAQ. The CDR3 covers 13 residues. The trim removed 5 bases at V and 2 bases at J, leaving 2 bases unmatched.

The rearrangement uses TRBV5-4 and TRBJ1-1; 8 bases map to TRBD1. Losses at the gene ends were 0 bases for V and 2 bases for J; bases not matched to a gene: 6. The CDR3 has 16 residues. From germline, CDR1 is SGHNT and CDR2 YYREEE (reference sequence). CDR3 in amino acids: CASSLGTGILNTEAFF. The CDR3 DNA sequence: TGTGCCAGCAGCTTGGGGACAGGGATACTTAACACTGAAGCTTTCTTT.

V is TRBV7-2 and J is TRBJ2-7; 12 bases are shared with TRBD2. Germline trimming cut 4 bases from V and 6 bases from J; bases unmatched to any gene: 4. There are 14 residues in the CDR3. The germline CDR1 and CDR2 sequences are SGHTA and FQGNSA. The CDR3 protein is CASSSRTSGIEQYF. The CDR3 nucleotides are TGTGCCAGCAGCTCCCGGACTAGCGGGATCGAGCAGTACTTC.

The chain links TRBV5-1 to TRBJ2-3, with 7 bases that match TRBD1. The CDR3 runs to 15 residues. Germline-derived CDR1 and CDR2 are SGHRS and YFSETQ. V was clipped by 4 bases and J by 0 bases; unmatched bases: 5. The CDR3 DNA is TGCGCCAGCAGCGAGACAGGGTCTAGCACAGATACGCAGTATTTT. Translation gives CASSETGSSTDTQYF.

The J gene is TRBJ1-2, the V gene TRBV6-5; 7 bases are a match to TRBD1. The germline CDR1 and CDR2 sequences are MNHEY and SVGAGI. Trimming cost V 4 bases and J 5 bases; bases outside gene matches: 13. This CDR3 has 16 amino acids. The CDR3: CASSSIRTGASYGYTF. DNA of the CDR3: TGTGCCAGCAGTTCCATCAGGACAGGAGCCTCATATGGCTACACCTTC.

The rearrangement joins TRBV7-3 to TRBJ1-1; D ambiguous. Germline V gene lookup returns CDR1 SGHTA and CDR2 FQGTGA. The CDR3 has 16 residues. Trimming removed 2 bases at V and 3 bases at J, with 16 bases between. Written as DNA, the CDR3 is TGTGCCAGCAGCTTAGAGTCAAGACGGGCGGACACTGAAGCTTTCTTT. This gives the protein CASSLESRRADTEAFF.

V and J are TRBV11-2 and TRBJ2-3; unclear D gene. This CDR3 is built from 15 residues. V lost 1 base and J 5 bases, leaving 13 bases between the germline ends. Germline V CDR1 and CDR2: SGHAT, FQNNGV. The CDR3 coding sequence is TGTGCCAGCAGCTTAGGCCGGCTAGTGGGAGATACGCAGTATTTT. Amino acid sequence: CASSLGRLVGDTQYF.

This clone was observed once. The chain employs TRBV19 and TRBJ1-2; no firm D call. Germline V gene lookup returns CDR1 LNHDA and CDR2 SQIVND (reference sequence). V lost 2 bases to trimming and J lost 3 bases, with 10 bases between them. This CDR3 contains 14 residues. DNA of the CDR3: TGTGCCAGTAGTATAACCGTTGCTGACTATGGCTACACCTTC. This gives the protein CASSITVADYGYTF.

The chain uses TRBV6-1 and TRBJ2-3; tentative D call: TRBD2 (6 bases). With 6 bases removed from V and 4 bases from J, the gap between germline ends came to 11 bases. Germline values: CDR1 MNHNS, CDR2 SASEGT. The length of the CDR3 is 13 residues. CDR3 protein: CASSGSSPDTQYF. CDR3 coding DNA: TGTGCCAGCAGCGGGAGTAGCCCAGATACGCAGTATTTT.

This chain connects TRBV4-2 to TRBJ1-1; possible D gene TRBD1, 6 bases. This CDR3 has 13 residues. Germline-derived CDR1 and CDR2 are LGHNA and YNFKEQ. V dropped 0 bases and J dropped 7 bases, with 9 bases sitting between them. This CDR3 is CASSQDTQGEAFF. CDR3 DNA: TGTGCCAGCAGCCAAGATACACAGGGTGAAGCTTTCTTT.

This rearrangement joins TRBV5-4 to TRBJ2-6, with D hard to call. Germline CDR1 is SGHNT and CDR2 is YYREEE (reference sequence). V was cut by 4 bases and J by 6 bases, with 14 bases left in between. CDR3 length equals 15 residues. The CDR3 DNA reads TGTGCCAGCAGCACCTCGGCAGATTCGGCCAACGTCCTGACTTTC. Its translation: CASSTSADSANVLTF.

The CDR3: CASSSGLAGVNPYNEQFF. DNA for the CDR3: TGTGCCAGCAGTTCGGGACTAGCGGGAGTTAATCCCTACAATGAGCAGTTCTTC. This chain joins TRBV27 and TRBJ2-1, with 14 positions matching TRBD2. The V gene's germline CDR1 is MNHEY and CDR2 SMNVEV (reference sequence). Unmatched junction bases numbered 7, after V lost 4 bases and J lost 2 bases. The CDR3 totals 18 residues.

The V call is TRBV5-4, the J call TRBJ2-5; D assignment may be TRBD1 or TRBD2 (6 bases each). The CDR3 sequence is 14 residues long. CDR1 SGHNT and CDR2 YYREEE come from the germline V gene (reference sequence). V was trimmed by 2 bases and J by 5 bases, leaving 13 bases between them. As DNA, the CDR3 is TGTGCCAGCAGCTTCCCAAAGGGGGGCGAGACCCAGTACTTC. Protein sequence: CASSFPKGGETQYF. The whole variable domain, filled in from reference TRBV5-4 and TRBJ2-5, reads ETGVTQSPTHLIKTRGQQVTLRCSSQSGHNTVSWYQQALGQGPQFIFQYYREEENGRGNFPPRFSGLQFPNYSSELNVNALELDDSALYLCASSFPKGGETQYFGPGTRLLVL.

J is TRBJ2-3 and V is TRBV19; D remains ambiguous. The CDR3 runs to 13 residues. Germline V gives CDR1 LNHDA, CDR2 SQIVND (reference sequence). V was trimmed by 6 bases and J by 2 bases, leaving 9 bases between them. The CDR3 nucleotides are TGTGCCAGTAGCCCCGCAGTCACAGATACGCAGTATTTT. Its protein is CASSPAVTDTQYF. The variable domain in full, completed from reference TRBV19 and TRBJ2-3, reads DGGITQSPKYLFRKEGQNVTLSCEQNLNHDAMYWYRQDPGQGLRLIYYSQIVNDFQKGDIAEGYSVSREKKESFPLTVTSAQKNPTAFYLCASSPAVTDTQYFGPGTRLTVL.

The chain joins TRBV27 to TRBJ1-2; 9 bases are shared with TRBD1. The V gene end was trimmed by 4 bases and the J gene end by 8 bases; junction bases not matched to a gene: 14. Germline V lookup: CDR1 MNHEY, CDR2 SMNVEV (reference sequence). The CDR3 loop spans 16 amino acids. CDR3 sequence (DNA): TGTGCCAGCAGTTCTCGTTGGGACAGGGAGGTTCGCGGCTACACCTTC. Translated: CASSSRWDREVRGYTF.

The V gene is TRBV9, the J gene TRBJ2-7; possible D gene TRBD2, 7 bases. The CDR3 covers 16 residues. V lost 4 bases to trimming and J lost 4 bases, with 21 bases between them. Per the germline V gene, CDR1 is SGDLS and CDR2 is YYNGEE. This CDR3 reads CASSPSGGGSIYEQYF. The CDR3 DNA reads TGTGCCAGCAGCCCCAGTGGGGGCGGGAGTATTTACGAGCAGTACTTC.

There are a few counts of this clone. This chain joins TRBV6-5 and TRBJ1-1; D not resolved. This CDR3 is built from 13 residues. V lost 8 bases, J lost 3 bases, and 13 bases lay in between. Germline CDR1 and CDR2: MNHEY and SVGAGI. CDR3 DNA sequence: TGTGCCAGCTACAACCTGGGCGACACTGAAGCTTTCTTT. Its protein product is CASYNLGDTEAFF.

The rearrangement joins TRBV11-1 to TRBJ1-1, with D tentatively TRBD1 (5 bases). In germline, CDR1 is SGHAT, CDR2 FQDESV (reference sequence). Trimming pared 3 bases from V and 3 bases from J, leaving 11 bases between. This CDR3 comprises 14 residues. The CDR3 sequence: CASSFRDGHTEAFF. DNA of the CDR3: TGTGCCAGCAGCTTTAGGGACGGACACACTGAAGCTTTCTTT. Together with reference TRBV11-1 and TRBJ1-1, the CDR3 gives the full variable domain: EAEVAQSPRYKITEKSQAVAFWCDPISGHATLYWYRQILGQGPELLVQFQDESVVDDSQLPKDRFSAERLKGVDSTLKIQPAELGDSAMYLCASSFRDGHTEAFFGQGTRLTVV.

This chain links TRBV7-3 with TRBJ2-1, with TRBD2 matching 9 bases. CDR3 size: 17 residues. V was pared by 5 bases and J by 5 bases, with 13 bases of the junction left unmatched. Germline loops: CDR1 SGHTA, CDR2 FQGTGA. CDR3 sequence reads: CASSPGTSPFGDNEQFF. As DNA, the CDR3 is TGTGCCAGCAGCCCGGGGACTAGCCCCTTTGGAGACAATGAGCAGTTCTTC.

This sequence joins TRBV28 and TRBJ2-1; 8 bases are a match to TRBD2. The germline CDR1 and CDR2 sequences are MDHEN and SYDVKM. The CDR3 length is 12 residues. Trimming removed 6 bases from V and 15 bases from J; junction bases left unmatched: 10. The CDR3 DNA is TGTGCCAGCAGCTTACCGGGACTAGTAGGGTTCTTC. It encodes CASSLPGLVGFF.

The CDR3 nucleotides read TGTGCCACCAGCAGAGATTCTACAGGGGGGGCCGAGCAGTACTTC. It translates to CATSRDSTGGAEQYF. The V and J genes are TRBV15 and TRBJ2-5, with D perhaps TRBD1 (8 bases). Near its end, the DNA agrees better with TRBJ2-7, so the J call may be wrong. The CDR3 totals 15 residues. Germline V gene data show CDR1 as LNHNV and CDR2 as YYDKDF (reference sequence).

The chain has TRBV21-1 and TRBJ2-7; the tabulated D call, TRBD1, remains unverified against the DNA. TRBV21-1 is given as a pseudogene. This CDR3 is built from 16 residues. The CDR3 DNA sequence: TGTGCCAGCACGCGTCCGTCCGGGACAGGGGTCTGCGAGCAGTACTTC. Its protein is CASTRPSGTGVCEQYF.

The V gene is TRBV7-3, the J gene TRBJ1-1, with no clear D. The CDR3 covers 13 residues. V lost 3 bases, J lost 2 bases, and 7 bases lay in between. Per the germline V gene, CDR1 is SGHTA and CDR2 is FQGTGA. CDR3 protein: CASSFYINTEAFF. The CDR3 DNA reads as TGTGCCAGCAGCTTTTACATCAACACTGAAGCTTTCTTT. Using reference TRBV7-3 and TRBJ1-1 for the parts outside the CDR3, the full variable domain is GAGVSQTPSNKVTEKGKYVELRCDPISGHTALYWYRQSLGQGPEFLIYFQGTGAADDSGLPNDRFFAVRPEGSVSTLKIQRTERGDSAVYLCASSFYINTEAFFGQGTRLTVV.

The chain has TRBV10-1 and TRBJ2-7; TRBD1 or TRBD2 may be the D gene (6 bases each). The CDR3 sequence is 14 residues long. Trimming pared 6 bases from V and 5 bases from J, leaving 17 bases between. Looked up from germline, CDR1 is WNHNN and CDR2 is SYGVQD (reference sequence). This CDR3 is CASRKGWGADEQYF. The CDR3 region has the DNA TGCGCCAGCAGAAAGGGATGGGGGGCCGACGAGCAGTACTTC.